This is a list of T cell receptor beta chains from one sample in a study of T cell changes during pregnancy in multiple sclerosis. Measured with immunoSEQ multiplex PCR; TCRdb has only the in-frame clones, and not every one. Of about 76,000 clones in the sample, 90% to 95% were seen once. The source material was peripheral blood, sampled in the third trimester of pregnancy. The receptors come from a female donor with multiple sclerosis, enrolled in a pregnancy study. Both conserved end residues are part of each CDR3. D genes are given only for firm matches.

D gene: TRBD1; J gene: TRBJ1-4; V gene: TRBV29-1; CDR3 DNA: TGCAGCGCCGACAGGGGGGGGGATGAAAAACTGTTTTTT; CDR3 protein: CSADRGGDEKLFF
D gene: TRBD1; J gene: TRBJ2-7; V gene: TRBV5-4; CDR3 DNA: TGTGCCAGCAGCTTCGGGACAGGGGTGGTTGACTACGAGCAGTACTTC; CDR3 protein: CASSFGTGVVDYEQYF
D gene: TRBD1; J gene: TRBJ1-3; V gene: TRBV5-4; CDR3 DNA: TGTGCCAGCAGCAAAGGACAGGGGCAGGCCGGAAACACCATATATTTT; CDR3 protein: CASSKGQGQAGNTIYF
D gene: NA; J gene: TRBJ1-5; V gene: TRBV2; CDR3 DNA: TGTGCCAGCAGTGATTCTCGGAGGCAGCCCCAGCATTTT; CDR3 protein: CASSDSRRQPQHF
D gene: NA; J gene: TRBJ2-7; V gene: TRBV7-2; CDR3 DNA: TGTGCCAGCAGCATGGGGGCTTCCTACGAGCAGTACTTC; CDR3 protein: CASSMGASYEQYF
D gene: TRBD1; J gene: TRBJ1-2; V gene: TRBV7-3; CDR3 DNA: TGTGCCAGCAGCTTAGGGACAGGTTATGGCTACACCTTC; CDR3 protein: CASSLGTGYGYTF
D gene: TRBD1; J gene: TRBJ2-3; V gene: TRBV6-6; CDR3 DNA: TGTGCCAGCACCCAGACAGGGAGTAGTACAGATACGCAGTATTTT; CDR3 protein: CASTQTGSSTDTQYF
D gene: TRBD1; J gene: TRBJ1-1; V gene: TRBV19; CDR3 DNA: TGTGCCAGTAGTATAGTAGGGACAGGCAGGGACACTGAAGCTTTCTTT; CDR3 protein: CASSIVGTGRDTEAFF
D gene: TRBD1; J gene: TRBJ1-6; V gene: TRBV19; CDR3 DNA: TGTGCCAGTAGTCCCGAAACAGGGGGCGTCTCACCCCTCCACTTT; CDR3 protein: CASSPETGGVSPLHF
D gene: NA; J gene: TRBJ1-6; V gene: TRBV19; CDR3 DNA: TGTGCCAGTAGTATAGCTAACTCCTATAATTCACCCCTCCACTTT; CDR3 protein: CASSIANSYNSPLHF